These 10 T cell receptor beta chains came from one sample sequenced in a study of CD8+CD57+ T cells in acquired aplastic anemia. Genomic DNA templated the TCR beta VDJ and CDR3 profiling. Each CDR3 protein gets one entry after TCRdb re-called the reads with MiXCR. The sample yields about 110,000 distinct CDR3 sequences, less than 65% seen once. The sample comprised sorted CD4+, CD8+, or CD8+CD57+ T cells (not recorded which) from PBMCs. The origin of the receptors is a human donor in good health, serving as a control.

J is TRBJ1-1 and V is TRBV2; D gene ambiguous. The CDR3 has 12 amino acids. Between the trimmed V and J ends, which lost 6 bases and 7 bases, there was a span of 12 bases. CDR1 is SNHLY and CDR2 is FYNNEI in the germline V gene. The CDR3 DNA reads as TGTGCCAGCAGCCGGGTATTCCATGAAGCTTTCTTT. Residues: CASSRVFHEAFF.

Remarks on this clonotype: The junction and the germline gene differ at one end; a read error may be behind it. The CDR3 loop reads CATSSRITYNEQLF. As DNA, the CDR3 is TGTGCCACCAGCAGCAGGATCACCTACAATGAGCAGCTCTTC. The chain couples TRBV15 to TRBJ2-1; D is ambiguous. CDR3 length: 14 amino acids. CDR1 is LNHNV, CDR2 YYDKDF, per germline (reference sequence).

The chain is built from TRBV2 and TRBJ2-5; D call uncertain. CDR1 and CDR2 from the germline V gene are SNHLY and FYNNEI. The CDR3 spans 12 residues. V gave up 3 bases and J gave up 1 base, with 3 bases separating them. The chain's CDR3 is CASSDPQETQYF. CDR3 sequence (DNA): TGTGCCAGCAGTGACCCCCAAGAGACCCAGTACTTC.

The V and J genes are TRBV10-3 and TRBJ2-7; D might be TRBD1 or TRBD2, each matching 5 bases. This CDR3 comprises 17 residues. The V gene lost 0 bases and the J gene lost 4 bases, with 19 bases spanning the gap. Germline lookup yields CDR1 ENHRY and CDR2 SYGVKD. The CDR3 DNA sequence: TGTGCCATCAGTGAGTCCTCCGGGACGGAGACACCTTACGAGCAGTACTTC. Residues: CAISESSGTETPYEQYF.

This sequence joins TRBV7-8 and TRBJ1-2, with TRBD1 matching 9 bases. The CDR3 has 15 amino acids. CDR1 and CDR2 from the germline V gene are SGHVS and FQNEAQ. V was pared by 4 bases and J by 5 bases, with 8 bases of the junction left unmatched. Here the CDR3 DNA reads TGTGCCAGCAGCTCGTCATCGGACAGGGGATATGGCTACACCTTC. Amino acids: CASSSSSDRGYGYTF.

There are many counts of this clonotype. The chain employs TRBV5-4 and TRBJ2-5; TRBD1 or TRBD2 may be the D gene (5 bases each). The CDR3 spans 14 residues. V lost 4 bases and J 5 bases, leaving 15 bases between the germline ends. Germline loops: CDR1 SGHNT, CDR2 YYREEE (reference sequence). The CDR3: CASSPEGRSETQYF. The CDR3 nucleotides read TGTGCCAGCAGCCCTGAGGGACGCAGCGAGACCCAGTACTTC.

This clonotype was counted a single time. The chain employs TRBV7-2 and TRBJ1-4; tentatively, D is TRBD1 (6 bases). The CDR3 covers 14 residues. Germline V CDR1 and CDR2: SGHTA, FQGNSA. The V gene lost 6 bases and the J gene lost 0 bases, with 8 bases spanning the gap. CDR3 coding DNA: TGTGCCAGCAGGCAGGGGACAACTAATGAAAAACTGTTTTTT. This translates into CASRQGTTNEKLFF.

The rearrangement joins TRBV7-9 to TRBJ2-3, with D tentatively TRBD1 or TRBD2 (5 bases each). The ends were cut back, 6 bases at V and 2 bases at J, with 12 bases in the middle. This CDR3 region has 14 residues. Germline CDR1 is SEHNR and CDR2 is FQNEAQ (reference sequence). The chain's CDR3 is CASSVGAATDTQYF. CDR3 sequence (DNA): TGTGCCAGCAGTGTCGGGGCGGCCACAGATACGCAGTATTTT.

This rearrangement joins TRBV10-3 to TRBJ2-5, with 10 bases that match TRBD1. V lost 10 bases to trimming and J lost 0 bases; unmatched junction nucleotides: 8. This CDR3 spans 15 amino acids. Germline V gene data show CDR1 as ENHRY and CDR2 as SYGVKD. DNA of the CDR3: TGTGCCAGCCTGCCGGGACAGGGGTACCAAGAGACCCAGTACTTC. Translating gives CASLPGQGYQETQYF.

This clonotype was recorded many times. The rearrangement uses TRBV4-3 and TRBJ2-7, with D tentatively TRBD2 (6 bases). V was clipped by 1 base and J by 7 bases, with 14 bases between them. The CDR3 is 14 residues long. Germline V lookup: CDR1 LGHNA, CDR2 YSLEER. CDR3 sequence (DNA): TGCGCCAGCAGCCAAGGGAGGGCGGGACGGGAGCAGTACTTC. Protein product: CASSQGRAGREQYF.